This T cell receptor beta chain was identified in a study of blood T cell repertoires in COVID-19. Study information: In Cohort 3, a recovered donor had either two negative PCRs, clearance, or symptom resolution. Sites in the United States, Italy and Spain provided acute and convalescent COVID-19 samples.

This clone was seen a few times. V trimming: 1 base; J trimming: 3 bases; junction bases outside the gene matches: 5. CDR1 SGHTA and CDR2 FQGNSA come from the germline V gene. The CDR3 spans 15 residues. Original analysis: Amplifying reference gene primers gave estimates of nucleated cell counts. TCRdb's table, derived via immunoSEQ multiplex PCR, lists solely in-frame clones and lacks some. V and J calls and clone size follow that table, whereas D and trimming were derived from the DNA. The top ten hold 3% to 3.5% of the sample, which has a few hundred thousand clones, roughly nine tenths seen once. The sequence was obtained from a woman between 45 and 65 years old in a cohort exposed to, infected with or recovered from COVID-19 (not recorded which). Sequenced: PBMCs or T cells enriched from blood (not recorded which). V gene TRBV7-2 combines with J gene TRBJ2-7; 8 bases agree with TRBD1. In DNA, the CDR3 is TGTGCCAGCAGCTTAGATCGTGGACAGGGCTACGAGCAGTACTTC. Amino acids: CASSLDRGQGYEQYF.